The source of this TCR beta chain is a study of cytomegalovirus exposure and HLA in healthy donors. In this sample, this clone turned up once. Its target is unknown. The germline V gene has CDR1 SGHRS and CDR2 YFSETQ. The V and J ends lost 3 bases and 1 base, in that order; junction bases with no gene match: 7. The CDR3 totals 15 residues. Donors consisted of healthy bone marrow donors. Whole-study findings and limits: Cytomegalovirus-associated TCR beta chains were listed, numbering more than 150. In presence/absence analyses, roughly uniform sequencing depth across donors was assumed.

The study ran its PCR with 60 Vbeta and 13 Jbeta primers. TCRdb's table, derived via immunoSEQ multiplex PCR, lists solely in-frame clones and lacks some. There are 250,000 to 300,000 clones in the sample; 80% to 95% occur only once, and 1.7% lies in the top ten. This sequence originates from a girl aged 2-10 years in good health and CMV-seronegative. The sample taken for sequencing was PBMCs. The chain is built from TRBV5-1 and TRBJ2-7, with TRBD1 identical over 7 bases. CDR3 sequence reads: CASSSLTRGSYEQYF. CDR3 sequence (DNA): TGCGCCAGCAGCTCGCTGACCAGGGGGTCCTACGAGCAGTACTTC.